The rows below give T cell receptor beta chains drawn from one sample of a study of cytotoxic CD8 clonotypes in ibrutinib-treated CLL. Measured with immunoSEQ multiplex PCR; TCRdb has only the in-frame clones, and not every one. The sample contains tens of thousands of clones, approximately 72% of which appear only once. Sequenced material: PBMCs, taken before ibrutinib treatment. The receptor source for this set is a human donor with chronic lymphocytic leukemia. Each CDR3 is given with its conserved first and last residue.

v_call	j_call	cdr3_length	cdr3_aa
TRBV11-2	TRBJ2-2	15	CASSLDIGPTGELFF
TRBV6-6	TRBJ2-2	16	CASRVRTGQGGGELFF
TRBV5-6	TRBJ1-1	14	CASDIWRGRTEAFF
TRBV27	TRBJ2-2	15	CASSSGTVSTGELFF
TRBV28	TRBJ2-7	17	CASSVMGNSGSWVEQYF
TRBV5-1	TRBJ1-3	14	CASSAQSSGNTIYF
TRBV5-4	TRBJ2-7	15	CASSLGAGGLNEQYF
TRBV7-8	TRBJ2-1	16	CASSLSRIARAHEQFF
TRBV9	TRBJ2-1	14	CASSSQRGNNEQFF
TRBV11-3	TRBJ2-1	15	CASSGTGGNYNEQFF
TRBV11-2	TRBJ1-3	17	CASSLPRTLLSGNTIYF
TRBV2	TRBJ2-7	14	CASAPMVSSNEQYF
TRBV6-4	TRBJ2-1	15	CASSDVGSSYNEQFF
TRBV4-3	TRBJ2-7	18	CASSQALSGTSGSYEQYF
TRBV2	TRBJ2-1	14	CASTATRPGAEQFF
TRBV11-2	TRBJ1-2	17	CASSLGGTVQTTYGYTF